This T cell receptor (beta chain) comes out of a study of blood T cell repertoires in COVID-19. Study at large: Samples came from the United States, Italy and Spain, spanning acute and convalescent COVID-19. PBMCs, B-cell-depleted T cells, or T cells were the source of the cDNA or gDNA that made up the material.

The CDR3 is 13 amino acids. Trimming pared 7 bases from V and 4 bases from J, leaving 13 bases between. Germline V gene lookup returns CDR1 MDHEN and CDR2 SYDVKM. In the authors' methods: For nucleated cells, counts were estimated from reference gene primer amplification. The repertoire was sequenced with immunoSEQ multiplex PCR; TCRdb's copy has only in-frame clones and lacks some. V and J calls plus clone size are reproduced from that table; the DNA served to infer D and trimming. The table lists 35,000 to 50,000 clones, approximately 83% of them singletons. The sample comprised peripheral blood. V gene TRBV28 combines with J gene TRBJ1-1; possible D gene TRBD1, 5 bases. The sequence was obtained from a human donor with acute or convalescent COVID-19. The donor label of this sample is uncertain. The CDR3 loop is CASTIYRGTEAFF. Here the CDR3 DNA reads TGTGCCAGCACTATTTATAGGGGCACTGAAGCTTTCTTT.